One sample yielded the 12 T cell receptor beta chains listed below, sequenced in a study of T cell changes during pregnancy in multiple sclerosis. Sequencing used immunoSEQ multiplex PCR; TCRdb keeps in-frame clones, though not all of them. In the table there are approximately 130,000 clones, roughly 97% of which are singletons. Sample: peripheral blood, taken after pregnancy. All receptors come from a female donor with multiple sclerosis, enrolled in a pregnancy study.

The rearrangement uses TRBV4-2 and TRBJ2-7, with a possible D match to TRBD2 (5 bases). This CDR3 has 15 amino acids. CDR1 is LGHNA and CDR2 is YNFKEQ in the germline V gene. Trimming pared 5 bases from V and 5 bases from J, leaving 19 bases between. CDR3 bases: TGTGCCAGCAGCGGAGAGGCGGGCCTTGGGGACGAGCAGTACTTC. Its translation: CASSGEAGLGDEQYF.

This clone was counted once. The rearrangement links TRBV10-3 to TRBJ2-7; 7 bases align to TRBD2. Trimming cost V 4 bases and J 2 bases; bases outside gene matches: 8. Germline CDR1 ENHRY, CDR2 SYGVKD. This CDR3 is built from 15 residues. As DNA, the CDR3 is TGTGCCATCAGTGCCCTCACTAGCGCCCCCTACGAGCAGTACTTC. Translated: CAISALTSAPYEQYF.

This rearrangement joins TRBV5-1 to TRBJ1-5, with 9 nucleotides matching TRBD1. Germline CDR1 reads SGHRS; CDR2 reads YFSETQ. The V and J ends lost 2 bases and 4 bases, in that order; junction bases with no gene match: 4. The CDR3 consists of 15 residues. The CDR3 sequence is CASSLQGAVNQPQHF. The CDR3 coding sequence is TGCGCCAGCAGCTTACAGGGGGCCGTTAATCAGCCCCAGCATTTT. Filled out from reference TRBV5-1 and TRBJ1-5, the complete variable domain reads KAGVTQTPRYLIKTRGQQVTLSCSPISGHRSVSWYQQTPGQGLQFLFEYFSETQRNKGNFPGRFSGRQFSNSRSEMNVSTLELGDSALYLCASSLQGAVNQPQHFGDGTRLSIL.

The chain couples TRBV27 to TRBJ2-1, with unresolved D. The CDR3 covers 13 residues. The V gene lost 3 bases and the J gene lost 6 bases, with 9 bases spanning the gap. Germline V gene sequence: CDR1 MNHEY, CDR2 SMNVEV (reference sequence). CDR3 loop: CASSLSPGNEQFF. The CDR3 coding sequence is TGTGCCAGCAGTTTGAGTCCTGGCAATGAGCAGTTCTTC.

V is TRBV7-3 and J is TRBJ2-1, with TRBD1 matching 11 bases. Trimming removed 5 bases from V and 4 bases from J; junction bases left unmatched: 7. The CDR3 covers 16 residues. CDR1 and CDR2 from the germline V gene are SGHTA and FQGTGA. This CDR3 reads CASSHTGTGGYNEQFF. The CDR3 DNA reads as TGTGCCAGCAGCCATACCGGGACAGGGGGATACAATGAGCAGTTCTTC.

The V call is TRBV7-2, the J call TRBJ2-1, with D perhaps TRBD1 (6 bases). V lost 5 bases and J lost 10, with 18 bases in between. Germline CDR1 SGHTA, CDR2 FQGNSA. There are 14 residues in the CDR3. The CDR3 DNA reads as TGTGCCAGCAGCCCCCCAGGGGCGCAACGGGAGCAGTTCTTC. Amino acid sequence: CASSPPGAQREQFF.

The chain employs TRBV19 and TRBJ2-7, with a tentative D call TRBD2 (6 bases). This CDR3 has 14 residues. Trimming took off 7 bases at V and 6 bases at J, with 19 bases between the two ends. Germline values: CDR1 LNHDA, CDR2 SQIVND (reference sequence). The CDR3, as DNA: TGTGCCAGTAAAGAGTCCGGGGGAGCCGGCGAGCAGTACTTC. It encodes CASKESGGAGEQYF. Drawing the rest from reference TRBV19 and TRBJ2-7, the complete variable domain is DGGITQSPKYLFRKEGQNVTLSCEQNLNHDAMYWYRQDPGQGLRLIYYSQIVNDFQKGDIAEGYSVSREKKESFPLTVTSAQKNPTAFYLCASKESGGAGEQYFGPGTRLTVT.

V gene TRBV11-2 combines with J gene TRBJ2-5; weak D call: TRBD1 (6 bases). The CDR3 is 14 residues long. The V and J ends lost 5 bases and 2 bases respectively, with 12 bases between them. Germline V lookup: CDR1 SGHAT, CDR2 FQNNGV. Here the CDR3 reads CASSLGHNQETQYF. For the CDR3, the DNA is TGTGCCAGCAGCCTGGGACATAATCAAGAGACCCAGTACTTC.

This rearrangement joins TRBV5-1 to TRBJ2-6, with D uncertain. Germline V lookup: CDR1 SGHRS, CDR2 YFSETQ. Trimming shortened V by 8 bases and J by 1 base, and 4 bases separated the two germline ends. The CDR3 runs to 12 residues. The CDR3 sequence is CASRSGANVLTF. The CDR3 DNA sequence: TGCGCCAGTCGTTCTGGGGCCAACGTCCTGACTTTC.

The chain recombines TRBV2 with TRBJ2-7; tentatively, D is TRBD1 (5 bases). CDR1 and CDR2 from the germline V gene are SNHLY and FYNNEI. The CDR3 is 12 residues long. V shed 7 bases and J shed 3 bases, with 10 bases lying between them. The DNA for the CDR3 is TGTGCCAGCATGGGGCTTCTCTACGAGCAGTACTTC. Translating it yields CASMGLLYEQYF.

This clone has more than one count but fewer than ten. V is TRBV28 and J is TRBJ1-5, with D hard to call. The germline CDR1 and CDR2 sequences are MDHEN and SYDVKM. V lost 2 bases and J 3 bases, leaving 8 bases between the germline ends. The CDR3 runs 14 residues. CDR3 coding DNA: TGTGCCAGCAGTTTAGGGGAGAACAATCAGCCCCAGCATTTT. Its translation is CASSLGENNQPQHF.

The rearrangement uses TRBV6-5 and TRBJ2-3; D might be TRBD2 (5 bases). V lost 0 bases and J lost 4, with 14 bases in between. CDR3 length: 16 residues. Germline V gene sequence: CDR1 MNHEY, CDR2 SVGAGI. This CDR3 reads CASSYSMSGGSDTQYF. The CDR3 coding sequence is TGTGCCAGCAGTTACTCGATGTCAGGAGGTTCAGATACGCAGTATTTT.